Given below is one TCR beta chain in context. This sample stems from a study of blood T cell repertoires in COVID-19. The wider study: Donors in the United States, Italy and Spain gave samples during acute or convalescent COVID-19. The cDNA or gDNA used as material had been derived from T cells, B-cell-depleted T cells, or PBMCs.

Methods used by the authors: Amplification from reference gene primers served as the basis for estimated nucleated cell counts. The assay was immunoSEQ multiplex PCR, and TCRdb's table has in-frame clones only and misses some. V and J calls and clone size are as listed in that table; D and trimming were resolved from the DNA. Among 200,000 to 250,000 clones listed, 82% were seen once. Germline CDR1 LGHNA, CDR2 YNFKEQ. CDR3 length equals 16 residues. V was trimmed by 0 bases and J by 3 bases, leaving 12 bases between them. Patients in Seattle were enrolled during active infection, then followed longitudinally.

This clonotype was sampled from a woman in her seventies with COVID-19, enrolled during active disease. The sequencing input was peripheral blood. The rearrangement uses TRBV4-2 and TRBJ2-1; D perhaps matches TRBD2 (6 bases). CDR3 DNA sequence: TGTGCCAGCAGCCAAGATCGGGGGAGCGTCTACAATGAGCAGTTCTTC. Amino acid sequence: CASSQDRGSVYNEQFF.